The next 13 T cell receptor beta chains were all read from a single sample in a study of T cells expressing NK-cell markers. TCRdb re-analyzed the 5' RACE reads; it lists each CDR3 protein once, without DNA. The ten most abundant clones cover 0.3% to 0.45% of a sample with 200,000 to 300,000 distinct CDR3 sequences. Sequencing was done on a sample of blood T cells: a sorted CD56 or NKG2C T cell subset, CD4+ or CD8+ T cells, or bulk PBMC T cells (not recorded which). Source of these receptors: a man between 18 and 35 years old in good health.

The J gene is TRBJ2-6, the V gene TRBV6-5; with no DNA, the TCRdb D assignment of TRBD2 cannot be verified. Per the germline V gene, CDR1 is MNHEY and CDR2 is SVGAGI. This CDR3 region has 19 residues. CDR3 region: CASSWRGLAGPSGANVLTF.

The rearrangement uses TRBV12-3 or TRBV12-4 and TRBJ2-1; TCRdb indicates TRBD1, and absent DNA this call remains unverified. This CDR3 is 15 amino acids long. The CDR3 protein is CASSSYLRGARGQFF.

J is TRBJ2-7 and V is TRBV29-1; TCRdb indicates TRBD1, and absent DNA this call remains unverified. This CDR3 is built from 13 residues. Germline V lookup: CDR1 SQVTM, CDR2 ANQGSEA. The CDR3: CSVEGPGRVEQYF.

The chain is built from TRBV18 and TRBJ1-1; as DNA is missing, the TRBD1 call by TCRdb cannot be tested. The CDR3 has 12 residues. Germline CDR1 KGHSH, CDR2 LQKENI. The CDR3 region is CASRGDSTEAFF.

This rearrangement joins TRBV27 to TRBJ2-3; as DNA is missing, the TRBD2 call by TCRdb cannot be tested. Looked up from germline, CDR1 is MNHEY and CDR2 is SMNVEV (reference sequence). This CDR3 comprises 16 residues. CDR3: CASSFSRGPFTDTQYF.

The chain links TRBV29-1 to TRBJ1-2. CDR3 length: 11 residues. Germline V CDR1 and CDR2: SQVTM, ANQGSEA. The CDR3 spells CSVDVDYGYTF. The whole variable domain, filled in from reference TRBV29-1 and TRBJ1-2, reads SAVISQKPSRDICQRGTSLTIQCQVDSQVTMMFWYRQQPGQSLTLIATANQGSEATYESGFVIDKFPISRPNLTFSTLTVSNMSPEDSSIYLCSVDVDYGYTFGSGTRLTVV.

This chain joins TRBV7-7 and TRBJ2-1. The CDR3 has 16 residues. Per the germline V gene, CDR1 is SSHAT and CDR2 is FNYEAQ (reference sequence). The CDR3 protein is CASSSSAGGAYNEQFF.

This chain connects TRBV20-1 to TRBJ2-3. Germline CDR1 reads DFQATT; CDR2 reads SNEGSKA (reference sequence). The CDR3 totals 13 residues. CDR3 residues: CSSYGEDTDTQYF.

V gene TRBV30 combines with J gene TRBJ1-2. CDR3 length equals 11 residues. CDR1 is GTSNPN and CDR2 is SVGIG in the germline V gene (reference sequence). CDR3 amino acids: CALGSLYGYTF.

V gene TRBV5-4 combines with J gene TRBJ2-7; TCRdb outputs TRBD2, but without DNA this stays unchecked. This CDR3 spans 16 amino acids. Germline values: CDR1 SGHNT, CDR2 YYREEE (reference sequence). Here the CDR3 reads CASSPNGGLAAYEQYF. Filled out from reference TRBV5-4 and TRBJ2-7, the complete variable domain reads ETGVTQSPTHLIKTRGQQVTLRCSSQSGHNTVSWYQQALGQGPQFIFQYYREEENGRGNFPPRFSGLQFPNYSSELNVNALELDDSALYLCASSPNGGLAAYEQYFGPGTRLTVT.

The rearrangement uses TRBV12-3 or TRBV12-4 and TRBJ2-1; the D gene TCRdb calls, TRBD2, cannot be checked with no DNA. The CDR3 runs to 13 residues. The CDR3 reads CASDLRTSGEQFF.

This rearrangement joins TRBV6-1 to TRBJ2-1; TCRdb's D gene call, TRBD1, goes unchecked for lack of DNA. The V gene's germline CDR1 is MNHNS and CDR2 SASEGT. The CDR3 consists of 14 residues. The CDR3 sequence is CASSGQGAANEQFF.

The J gene is TRBJ1-6, the V gene TRBV20-1. The germline CDR1 and CDR2 sequences are DFQATT and SNEGSKA (reference sequence). There are 16 residues in the CDR3. CDR3 protein: CSARDSGRVGHSPLHF.